This T cell receptor beta chain was captured by sequencing in a study of breast tumors, draining lymph nodes, adjacent tissues. Samples came from axillary lymph nodes draining the breast cancer. TCRdb called the multiplex PCR reads again in MiXCR, with one record for every CDR3 protein. The data contain about 150,000 distinct CDR3 sequences, 32% of them singletons. At least ten counts were recorded for this clonotype. Its antigen is not known. Study results and caveats: Compared with lymph nodes, tumors were less diverse; compared with nontumor tissue, more. Data fit most tumor T cells coming from lymph node, expanding in tumor.

The germline V gene has CDR1 SGHTA and CDR2 FQGTGA. Trimming cost V 1 base and J 0 bases, with 19 bases left between them. The CDR3 has 18 amino acids. V and J are TRBV7-3 and TRBJ2-7; TRBD2 might be the D (7 bases). This clonotype was sampled from a female donor with breast cancer. Some clones in this sample may be carry-over from other donors' samples. The sequenced sample consisted of axillary lymph node tissue. The CDR3 protein is CASSLMGGWTEISYEQYV. The CDR3, as DNA: TGTGCCAGCAGCTTAATGGGGGGGTGGACAGAGATCTCCTACGAGCAGTACGTC.